The T cell receptor (beta chain) under discussion was sequenced for a study of T cells in Graves' hyperthyroidism and ophthalmopathy. TCR beta CDR3 region amplification was performed from RNA transcripts. First-round RT-PCR targeting the TCR CDR3 was performed with the HTBI primer set. TCRdb re-called the multiplex PCR reads with MiXCR, one entry per CDR3 protein. The sample has 650,000 to 700,000 distinct CDR3 sequences; 15% to 20% are singletons. CDR3 size: 11 residues. Germline CDR1 and CDR2: SGHVS and FQNEAQ. Trimming pared 5 bases from V and 8 bases from J, leaving 7 bases between. Each diagnosis was grounded in clinical symptoms, serum thyroxine and TRAb, thyroid ultrasound, and orbital computed tomography.

The receptor's source is a man in his forties or fifties with Graves' hyperthyroidism. The gene calls are TRBV7-8 and TRBJ2-1; unclear D gene. Sequences were obtained from blood. CDR3 coding DNA: TGTGCCAGCAGCCGAGAAGATGAGCAGTTCTTC. Encoded protein: CASSREDEQFF.